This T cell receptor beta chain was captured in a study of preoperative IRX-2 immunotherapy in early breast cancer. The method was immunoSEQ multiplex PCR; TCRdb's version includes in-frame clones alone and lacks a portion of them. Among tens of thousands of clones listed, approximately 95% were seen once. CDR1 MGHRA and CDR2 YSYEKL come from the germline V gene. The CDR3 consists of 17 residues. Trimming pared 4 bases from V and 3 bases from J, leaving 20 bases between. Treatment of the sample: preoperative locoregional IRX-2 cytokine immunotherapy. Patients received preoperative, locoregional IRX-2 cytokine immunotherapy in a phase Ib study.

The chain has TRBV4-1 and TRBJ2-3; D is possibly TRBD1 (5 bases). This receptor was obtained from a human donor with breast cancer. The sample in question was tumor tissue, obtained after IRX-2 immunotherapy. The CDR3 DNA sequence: TGCGCCAGCAGCCTGGGTGCAGGGCCCGGGCTGACAGATACGCAGTATTTT. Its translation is CASSLGAGPGLTDTQYF.